Below are 3 T cell receptor beta chains sequenced from a single sample in a study of T cell responses to AZD1222 COVID-19 vaccine. Data came from immunoSEQ multiplex PCR; TCRdb stores just in-frame clones and leaves some out. The data show around 140,000 clones, approximately 95% seen once. Material: peripheral blood, obtained on day 0 of MenACWY control vaccination. Receptors originate from an adult in good health.

This chain connects TRBV6-5 to TRBJ1-6; D gene unclear. Trimming pared 0 bases from V and 7 bases from J, leaving 4 bases between. CDR3 size: 13 residues. CDR1 MNHEY and CDR2 SVGAGI come from the germline V gene. The CDR3 nucleotides are TGTGCCAGCAGTTACTCTATAAATTCACCCCTCCACTTT. Translating it yields CASSYSINSPLHF.

This clone came up once. J is TRBJ2-3 and V is TRBV5-8; D unresolved. The CDR3 covers 12 residues. The V gene lost 7 bases and the J gene lost 1 base, with 7 bases spanning the gap. The V gene's germline CDR1 is SGHTS and CDR2 YDEGEE. The DNA for the CDR3 is TGTGCCAGCTCTCGACGCACAGATACGCAGTATTTT. It specifies CASSRRTDTQYF.

This chain uses TRBV25-1 with TRBJ1-1; tentatively, D is TRBD1 (6 bases). Per germline, CDR1 MGHDK and CDR2 SYGVNS. The CDR3 spans 16 residues. Trimming removed 3 bases at V and 1 base at J, with 15 bases between. The CDR3 loop is CASSEWGTGSNTEAFF. The CDR3 nucleotides are TGTGCCAGCAGTGAGTGGGGAACAGGGTCGAACACTGAAGCTTTCTTT.